This paragraph covers one TCR beta chain sequence. Antigen unknown. These data are taken from a study of T cells in Graves' hyperthyroidism and ophthalmopathy. General observations from the study: From stable hyperthyroidism, ophthalmopathy was separated by a 13 V-J model.

The CDR3 sequence is 15 residues long. Germline CDR1 reads MGHDK; CDR2 reads SYGVNS. V lost 6 bases and J lost 8; bases outside the gene matches: 15. Researchers amplified the TCR beta CDR3 regions from RNA transcripts. First-round RT-PCR of the TCR CDR3 relied on the HTBI primer set. Each CDR3 protein is one row after TCRdb ran MiXCR on the multiplex PCR reads. Of some 510,000 distinct CDR3 sequences listed, around 45% were seen once; the top ten hold 8.2%. Sequenced material: peripheral blood or thyroid tissue (not recorded which). This chain uses TRBV25-1 with TRBJ1-2; TRBD1 matches at 7 bases. This TCR came from a woman under 30 with Graves' hyperthyroidism. CDR3 nucleotide sequence: TGTGCCAGCAGCGATTTAGAGTATAGGGGGCAGGGCTACACCTTC. Residues: CASSDLEYRGQGYTF.